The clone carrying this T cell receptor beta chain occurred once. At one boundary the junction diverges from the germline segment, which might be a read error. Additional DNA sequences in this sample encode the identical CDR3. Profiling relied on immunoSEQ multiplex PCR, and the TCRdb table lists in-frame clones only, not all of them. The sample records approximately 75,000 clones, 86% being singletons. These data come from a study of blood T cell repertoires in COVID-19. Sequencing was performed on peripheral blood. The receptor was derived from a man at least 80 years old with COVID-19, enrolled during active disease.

This CDR3 is CASSPFPPGNYNSPLHF. Written as DNA, the CDR3 is TGTGCCAGCAGCCCTTTTCCCCCCGGGAACTATAATTCACCTCTCCACTTT. The chain combines TRBV6-2 or TRBV6-3 with TRBJ1-6, with D unclear. CDR3 length: 17 amino acids. Germline-derived CDR1 and CDR2 are MNHEY and SVGEGT.